Listed below are T cell receptor beta chains from one sample, sequenced in a study of blood T cells in healthy people across ages. A single record per CDR3 protein comes from TCRdb applying MiXCR to the 5' RACE reads. The sample comprises more than 1 million distinct CDR3 sequences, roughly 45% of which are singletons, and approximately 20% rests with the top ten. The sample was blood. These receptors originate from a woman between 55 and 75 years old in good health. Each CDR3 is given with its conserved first and last residue. The order of the fields is J gene, V gene, D gene, clone size, CDR3 DNA, CDR3 protein. D genes are given only for firm matches. Only part of the rows carry a size: once, few, many, or a class if the clone is expanded.

TRBJ1-6,TRBV7-9,TRBD1,.,TGTGCCAGCAGCCCGTTGTACCCGGGACAGGGGATTACACCCCTCCACTTT,CASSPLYPGQGITPLHF
TRBJ2-1,TRBV15,TRBD2,few,TGTGCCACCAAAGGACGGGGCAGATCGGTCAAGCTAGCGGGGGATGAGCAGTTCTTC,CATKGRGRSVKLAGDEQFF
TRBJ2-1,TRBV4-2,TRBD2,.,TGTGCCGGCAGCCAAGAAATGACTAGCGGGAGGGCCTACAATGAGCAGTTCTTC,CAGSQEMTSGRAYNEQFF
TRBJ2-7,TRBV12-3/TRBV12-4,.,.,TGTGCCAGCAGTTTATCCATGGGACATTCCTACGAGCAGTACTTC,CASSLSMGHSYEQYF
TRBJ1-2,TRBV20-1,.,few,TGCAGTGCTAGAGTCCTCAGGGCCGGCTACACCTTC,CSARVLRAGYTF
TRBJ2-1,TRBV28,.,few,TGTGCCAGCAGTTCGGACAGAGGCTCCAATGAGCAGTTCTTC,CASSSDRGSNEQFF
TRBJ1-5,TRBV2,.,few,TGTGCCAGCAGTGAACGGGGTCCAAGGCCCCAGCATTTT,CASSERGPRPQHF
TRBJ2-7,TRBV27,.,few,TGTGCCAGCAGTTTTGATAGGGTGGGTAGGCAGTACTTC,CASSFDRVGRQYF
TRBJ2-7,TRBV6-5,.,many,TGTGCCAGCATAGGGAACTCCTACGAGCAGTACTTC,CASIGNSYEQYF
TRBJ2-1,TRBV25-1,.,few,TGTGCCAGCAGTGATGGTGGGTACAATGAGCAGTTCTTC,CASSDGGYNEQFF
TRBJ1-5,TRBV6-5,.,few,TGTGCCACGCGGGGGGAGGGAGTCAATCAGCCCCAGCATTTT,CATRGEGVNQPQHF
TRBJ2-7,TRBV20-1,TRBD2,.,TGCAGTGCTAGAGGGGGACTAGATGGCCTTTACGAGCAGTACTTC,CSARGGLDGLYEQYF
TRBJ2-7,TRBV12-3/TRBV12-4,TRBD2,few,TGTGCCAGCAGTTTCGCGGGAGAGCGGTACTTC,CASSFAGERYF
TRBJ2-3,TRBV20-1,.,.,TGCAGTGCTAAAGGGCCCGGAACGAATACGCAGTATTTT,CSAKGPGTNTQYF
TRBJ2-3,TRBV7-2,.,.,TGTGTCAGCAGCTTTTCCATAGGGGATACGCAGTATTTT,CVSSFSIGDTQYF
TRBJ2-1,TRBV20-1,.,few,TGCAGTGCTATCCCAGGGGTACTCAATGAGCAGTTCTTC,CSAIPGVLNEQFF
TRBJ2-3,TRBV4-1,TRBD1,.,TGCGCCAGCAGCCAAGAGAGTGCGACAGGGGGTAGCACAGATACGCAGTATTTT,CASSQESATGGSTDTQYF
TRBJ1-4,TRBV7-9,.,.,TGTGCCAGCAGTCCAGAAGGGACAACCCATGCAACTAATGAAAAACTGTTTTTT,CASSPEGTTHATNEKLFF
TRBJ1-2,TRBV7-9,.,.,TGTGCCAGCAGCTCTTCTCGGAGGCCCAAAGGGTATGGCTACACCTTC,CASSSSRRPKGYGYTF
TRBJ2-2,TRBV9,TRBD1,.,TGTGCCAGCAGCGTAGGAGTAGCGCCCAGGGGGACCGGGGAGCTGTTTTTT,CASSVGVAPRGTGELFF
TRBJ2-7,TRBV6-2/TRBV6-3,.,.,TGTGCCAGCAGTTGGACAGTCTCCTACAATGAGCAGTACTTC,CASSWTVSYNEQYF
TRBJ2-1,TRBV24-1,.,.,TGTGCCACCAGTGCTCATCCGACAGTCAACTACGAGCAGTTCTTC,CATSAHPTVNYEQFF
TRBJ2-1,TRBV5-1,TRBD2,few,TGCGCCAGCAGCCCGACGACTAGCGGGAGTGGGTATGAGCAGTTCTTC,CASSPTTSGSGYEQFF
TRBJ2-7,TRBV4-1,TRBD2,.,TGCGCCAGCAGCCAAGATTTTTTAGCGGGAGGGTACGAGCAGTACTTC,CASSQDFLAGGYEQYF
TRBJ2-7,TRBV20-1,TRBD2,few,TGCAGTGCAGAGAGCGGGAGGGGGCTCCCCGAGCAGTACTTC,CSAESGRGLPEQYF
TRBJ2-7,TRBV10-2,TRBD2,few,TGCGCCAGCAGAGAGGGGGGACTAGCCGGGAACGAGCAGTACTTC,CASREGGLAGNEQYF
TRBJ2-1,TRBV29-1,TRBD2,.,TGCAGCGTTGAAGATTGGTCTAGCGGGGTGAACAATGAGCAGTTCTTC,CSVEDWSSGVNNEQFF
TRBJ1-5,TRBV28,.,.,TGTGCCAGCAGTTCAAGGACCAAGACTCAGCCCCAGCATTTT,CASSSRTKTQPQHF
TRBJ2-7,TRBV10-3,.,.,TGTGCCATCAGGGCCCGAGTGGGGAGCTACGAGCAGTACTTC,CAIRARVGSYEQYF
TRBJ2-7,TRBV6-1,TRBD2,.,TGTGCCAGCAGTATCCGGACTAGCGGGTACTACAATGAGCAGTACTTC,CASSIRTSGYYNEQYF
TRBJ2-3,TRBV19,.,.,TGTGCCAGTTCTAGGAGGGTTCGTTTACCAGATACGCAGTATTTT,CASSRRVRLPDTQYF
TRBJ2-1,TRBV27,.,few,TGTGCCAGCAGTTTCTCCGAGGGTGGTGAGCAGTTCTTC,CASSFSEGGEQFF
TRBJ1-5,TRBV29-1,.,once,TGCAGCGTTGAATTGCGGGTCAATCAGCCCCAGCATTTT,CSVELRVNQPQHF
TRBJ2-5,TRBV6-5,TRBD2,once,TGTGCCAGCAGGGGGACTAGCGGGACCCCTGAGACCCAGTACTTC,CASRGTSGTPETQYF
TRBJ1-6,TRBV4-2,TRBD1,.,TGTGCCAGCAGCCAGGTCACCGGGACAGGGGGTTCACCCCTCCACTTT,CASSQVTGTGGSPLHF
TRBJ2-7,TRBV27,.,.,TGTGCCAGCAGTTTGGGCACACAGAGCTCCTACGAGCAGTACTTC,CASSLGTQSSYEQYF
TRBJ1-1,TRBV9,.,.,TGTGCCAGCAGCGTCGTCAGGGGAGCTTTCTTT,CASSVVRGAFF
TRBJ1-5,TRBV7-9,.,once,TGTGCCAGCAGCCAGGCCTGGGGTCAGCCCCAGCATTTT,CASSQAWGQPQHF
TRBJ2-5,TRBV2,.,.,TGTGCTGCGGGGCGGTCGCAAGAGACCCAGTACTTC,CAAGRSQETQYF
TRBJ2-7,TRBV5-1,.,.,TGCGCCAGCAGCTTGGAGAGCCAGGGGGGCTCCTACGAGCAGTACTTC,CASSLESQGGSYEQYF
TRBJ2-3,TRBV7-9,.,.,TGTGCCAGCAGCTTCCCCGTAGATACGCAGTATTTT,CASSFPVDTQYF
TRBJ2-7,TRBV13,TRBD2,.,TGTGCCAGCACCCACCGGCTAGCGGGTTACAATGAGCAGTACTTC,CASTHRLAGYNEQYF
TRBJ1-1,TRBV2,TRBD1,.,TGTGCCAGCAGTGAAAGAACAGGGGTGGAGACTGAAGCTTTCTTT,CASSERTGVETEAFF
TRBJ2-3,TRBV18,.,.,TGTGCCAGCTCACCACCAGGGACTTACACAGATACGCAGTATTTT,CASSPPGTYTDTQYF
TRBJ2-3,TRBV27,.,.,TGTGCCAGCAGCGACCCCAGCGGGAGCACAGATACGCAGTATTTT,CASSDPSGSTDTQYF
TRBJ2-3,TRBV5-1,TRBD2,.,TGCGCCAGCAGCTTGGAAGGTGGGACTAGCGGGATGGGCACAGATACGCAGTATTTT,CASSLEGGTSGMGTDTQYF
TRBJ2-5,TRBV28,.,few,TGTGCCAGCAGCCTGGGGGGTTCGGTTTGGACCCAGTACTTC,CASSLGGSVWTQYF
TRBJ2-7,TRBV5-1,.,.,TGCGCCAGCAGCCGAACCGGGACTGTGCCCAACGAGCAGTACTTC,CASSRTGTVPNEQYF
TRBJ2-3,TRBV20-1,.,.,TGCAGTGCTAGAGATCTGGGTTTCGGGTGGGAGGCTAGCACAGATACGCAGTATTTT,CSARDLGFGWEASTDTQYF
TRBJ2-1,TRBV7-8,.,.,TGTGCCAGCAGCGTAAGTAGTGTGTATGAGCAGTTCTTC,CASSVSSVYEQFF
TRBJ2-7,TRBV27,.,many,TGTGCCAGCCCGACGGGGGACGAGCAGTACTTC,CASPTGDEQYF
TRBJ2-7,TRBV20-1,.,few,TGCAGTGCTCTGAGGGTACGACCGGGCGAGCAGTACTTC,CSALRVRPGEQYF
TRBJ1-1,TRBV6-6,.,.,TGTGCCAGCAGTTTCGACCAACGCACTGAAGCTTTCTTT,CASSFDQRTEAFF
TRBJ2-1,TRBV6-1,.,.,TGTGCCAGCAGTGGCATTCTAGTCGGGGAGCAGTTCTTC,CASSGILVGEQFF
TRBJ2-7,TRBV27,.,.,TGTGCCAGCAGTAGGGGACTGATTCCCTACGAGCAGTACTTC,CASSRGLIPYEQYF
TRBJ2-7,TRBV21-1,.,.,TGTGCCAGCAGCAGACCGGGACTAGCGGGAGGAGCTGACAATGAGCAGTACTTC,CASSRPGLAGGADNEQYF
TRBJ1-2,TRBV7-2,.,.,TGTGCCAGCAGCTTAGTTACGTATCCAGGGAAGGGCTACACCTTC,CASSLVTYPGKGYTF
TRBJ2-7,TRBV5-1,.,many,TGCGCCAGCAGTGAGTCCAGCTACGAGCAGTACTTC,CASSESSYEQYF
TRBJ2-7,TRBV4-2,.,.,TGTGCCAGCAGCCAGGAAGGGACGACTGACTACGAGCAGTACTTC,CASSQEGTTDYEQYF
TRBJ1-6,TRBV12-3/TRBV12-4,.,.,TGTGCCAGCAGTTTATCGGGGCCGTCGGTCATCTCGCCCCTCCACTTT,CASSLSGPSVISPLHF